The clone carrying this TCR beta chain was recorded at least ten times. Unique molecular identifiers were used in preparing the TCRbeta library. Each CDR3 protein gets one entry after TCRdb re-called the PCR reads with MiXCR. The profile covers approximately 93,000 distinct CDR3 sequences, with approximately 9.2% appearing a single time and 6.9% taken by the ten largest. The data stem from a study of T-cell reconstitution after alpha-beta-depleted transplantation in children. CDR1 SGHRS and CDR2 YFSETQ come from the germline V gene. V was pared by 0 bases and J by 3 bases, with 3 bases of the junction left unmatched. The CDR3 consists of 14 residues.

The specimen comprised PBMCs from the stem cell graft donor, sampled from the stem cell graft. The chain employs TRBV5-1 and TRBJ2-7, with TRBD2 identical over 7 bases. The receptor's source is a human donor who donated a stem cell graft to a child with congenital amegakaryocytic thrombocytopenia. The DNA of the CDR3 is TGCGCCAGCAGCTTGGCGGGAGGAGACTACGAGCAGTACTTC. Its translation: CASSLAGGDYEQYF. Together with reference TRBV5-1 and TRBJ2-7, the CDR3 gives the full variable domain: KAGVTQTPRYLIKTRGQQVTLSCSPISGHRSVSWYQQTPGQGLQFLFEYFSETQRNKGNFPGRFSGRQFSNSRSEMNVSTLELGDSALYLCASSLAGGDYEQYFGPGTRLTVT.